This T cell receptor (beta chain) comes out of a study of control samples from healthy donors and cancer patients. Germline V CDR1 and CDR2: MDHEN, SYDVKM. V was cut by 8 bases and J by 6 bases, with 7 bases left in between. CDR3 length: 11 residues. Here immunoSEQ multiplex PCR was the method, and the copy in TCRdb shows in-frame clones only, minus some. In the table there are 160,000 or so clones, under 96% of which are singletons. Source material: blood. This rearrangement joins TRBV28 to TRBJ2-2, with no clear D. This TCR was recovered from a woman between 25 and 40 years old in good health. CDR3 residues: CASSLAGELFF. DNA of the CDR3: TGTGCCAGCTCGCTCGCCGGGGAGCTGTTTTTT.